These 27 T cell receptor beta chains originate from one sample sequenced in a study of blood T cell repertoires in COVID-19. Sequencing was performed with immunoSEQ multiplex PCR; in TCRdb, only in-frame clones are kept and a portion is missing. Of around 270,000 clones in the sample, around nine tenths are singletons; the top ten hold roughly 9.8%. Sequencing was done on a sample of peripheral blood. The receptors here all came from a man aged 35 to 55 who had recovered from COVID-19.

V gene TRBV28 combines with J gene TRBJ1-1; 9 bases agree with TRBD1. Per the germline V gene, CDR1 is MDHEN and CDR2 is SYDVKM. Trimming at V came to 8 bases and at J to 3 bases, leaving 7 bases not matched to a gene. The CDR3 is 14 residues long. The CDR3: CASATGGQDTEAFF. As DNA, the CDR3 is TGTGCCAGCGCCACAGGGGGCCAGGACACTGAAGCTTTCTTT.

This chain joins TRBV5-1 and TRBJ2-6; 10 nucleotides agree with TRBD1. From germline, CDR1 is SGHRS and CDR2 YFSETQ. The CDR3 totals 18 residues. J lost 0 bases, V lost 7 bases, and 10 bases had no gene match. CDR3 loop: CASRHSGTGASGANVLTF. For the CDR3, the DNA is TGCGCCAGCCGACACTCCGGGACAGGGGCCTCTGGGGCCAACGTCCTGACTTTC.

CDR3 coding DNA: TGCAGCGCCTACATCCAACTCGGGGGGGGAAAAAACATTCAGTACTTC. Translated, it gives CSAYIQLGGGKNIQYF. The chain has TRBV29-1 and TRBJ2-4; 8 nucleotides match TRBD2. Per the germline V gene, CDR1 is SQVTM and CDR2 is ANQGSEA. With 7 bases clipped from V and 4 bases from J, the junction kept 15 bases outside the gene matches. The CDR3 contains 16 residues. The whole variable domain, remainder taken from reference TRBV29-1 and TRBJ2-4, is SAVISQKPSRDICQRGTSLTIQCQVDSQVTMMFWYRQQPGQSLTLIATANQGSEATYESGFVIDKFPISRPNLTFSTLTVSNMSPEDSSIYLCSAYIQLGGGKNIQYFGAGTRLSVL.

The chain is built from TRBV18 and TRBJ2-3; maybe TRBD2 (6 bases). The CDR3 is 15 amino acids. Trimming took 4 bases from V and 1 from J, leaving 12 bases between them. Germline assignment: CDR1 KGHSH and CDR2 LQKENI. Written as DNA, the CDR3 is TGTGCCAGCTCACGGCGGGACGGGCGCACAGATACGCAGTATTTT. Its translation: CASSRRDGRTDTQYF. Full variable domain (outside the CDR3, taken from reference TRBV18 and TRBJ2-3): NAGVMQNPRHLVRRRGQEARLRCSPMKGHSHVYWYRQLPEEGLKFMVYLQKENIIDESGMPKERFSAEFPKEGPSILRIQQVVRGDSAAYFCASSRRDGRTDTQYFGPGTRLTVL.

The gene calls are TRBV7-8 and TRBJ2-1, with D tentatively TRBD1 (6 bases). Germline loops: CDR1 SGHVS, CDR2 FQNEAQ. Trimming removed 0 bases from V and 9 bases from J, with 18 bases in between. The CDR3 is made up of 16 amino acids. The CDR3 coding sequence is TGTGCCAGCAGCTTAGCGGGCGACAGGCAAGGAGGTGAGCAGTTCTTC. It yields the protein CASSLAGDRQGGEQFF.

The chain has TRBV7-9 and TRBJ2-2, with D unresolved. Per germline, CDR1 SEHNR and CDR2 FQNEAQ (reference sequence). With 1 base removed from V and 6 bases from J, the gap between germline ends came to 15 bases. CDR3 length: 16 residues. Written as DNA, the CDR3 is TGTGCCAGCAGCTTAGTAGCCTATCAAGCCGCCGGGGAGCTGTTTTTT. Its translation: CASSLVAYQAAGELFF. Variable domain in full (rest from reference TRBV7-9 and TRBJ2-2): DTGVSQNPRHKITKRGQNVTFRCDPISEHNRLYWYRQTLGQGPEFLTYFQNEAQLEKSRLLSDRFSAERPKGSFSTLEIQRTEQGDSAMYLCASSLVAYQAAGELFFGEGSRLTVL.

This sequence joins TRBV10-3 and TRBJ1-6, with 7 bases aligning to TRBD1. Germline lookup yields CDR1 ENHRY and CDR2 SYGVKD. The CDR3 covers 17 residues. V shed 0 bases, J shed 3 bases, and the junction held 5 bases outside the gene matches. The CDR3 DNA is TGTGCCATCAGTGAGTCAGCAGGGGGTTTCTATAATTCACCCCTCCACTTT. It encodes CAISESAGGFYNSPLHF.

The chain links TRBV27 to TRBJ2-7, with a weak D call TRBD2 (5 bases). The CDR3 length is 14 residues. Trimming cost V 4 bases and J 7 bases, with 17 bases left between them. Germline V gene sequence: CDR1 MNHEY, CDR2 SMNVEV (reference sequence). Here the CDR3 reads CASSWSGSPREQYF. CDR3 coding DNA: TGTGCCAGCAGTTGGTCGGGGTCCCCTAGGGAGCAGTACTTC.

This rearrangement joins TRBV4-3 to TRBJ2-2; the D gene is possibly TRBD2 (5 bases). Per germline, CDR1 LGHNA and CDR2 YSLEER. The CDR3 sequence is 15 residues long. The V end lost 0 bases, the J end lost 4 bases, and 9 bases lay between the germline ends. The CDR3, as DNA: TGCGCCAGCAGCCAAGATGGGAGCAGCACCGGGGAGCTGTTTTTT. This codes for CASSQDGSSTGELFF.

The chain couples TRBV27 to TRBJ1-2; TRBD1 matches 8 bases. Trimming removed 6 bases from V and 8 bases from J; junction bases left unmatched: 14. The germline CDR1 and CDR2 sequences are MNHEY and SMNVEV (reference sequence). This CDR3 is 15 amino acids long. This chain's CDR3 is CASSPTGVGAGGYTF. CDR3 nucleotides: TGTGCCAGCAGCCCGACAGGGGTCGGGGCAGGGGGCTACACCTTC.

The chain couples TRBV5-1 to TRBJ1-4, with 11 bases fitting TRBD1. From germline, CDR1 is SGHRS and CDR2 YFSETQ. This CDR3 has 17 residues. With 4 bases clipped from V and 7 bases from J, the junction kept 12 bases outside the gene matches. For the CDR3, the DNA is TGCGCCAGCAGCCCCGGGACAGGGGGAACACGGGGTGAAAAACTGTTTTTT. Its protein is CASSPGTGGTRGEKLFF.

This chain connects TRBV6-5 to TRBJ1-4; 8 bases align to TRBD1. Unmatched junction bases numbered 6, after V lost 6 bases and J lost 6 bases. The CDR3 is 14 amino acids. The germline V gene encodes CDR1 MNHEY and CDR2 SVGAGI. The chain's CDR3 is CASSYRGWDEKLFF. In DNA form, the CDR3 reads TGTGCCAGCAGCTACAGGGGGTGGGATGAAAAACTGTTTTTT.

V and J are TRBV5-4 and TRBJ2-3; 12 positions match TRBD2. J lost 4 bases, V lost 4 bases, and 4 bases had no gene match. CDR1 and CDR2 (germline): SGHNT, YYREEE (reference sequence). CDR3 length: 15 amino acids. The CDR3 loop reads CASSLLAGGPDTQYF. In nucleotides, the CDR3 is TGTGCCAGCAGCCTACTAGCGGGAGGCCCAGATACGCAGTATTTT.

The V gene is TRBV4-2, the J gene TRBJ2-5; D may be TRBD2 (5 bases). This CDR3 spans 14 amino acids. V lost 1 base to trimming and J lost 7 bases, with 13 bases between them. Germline assignment: CDR1 LGHNA and CDR2 YNFKEQ. CDR3 sequence: CASSQGERDGTQYF. In nucleotides, the CDR3 is TGTGCCAGCAGCCAAGGGGAACGGGATGGGACCCAGTACTTC.

The chain has TRBV19 and TRBJ1-1; 8 nucleotides agree with TRBD1. Per germline, CDR1 LNHDA and CDR2 SQIVND (reference sequence). V was pared by 5 bases and J by 6 bases, with 11 bases of the junction left unmatched. The CDR3 extends over 15 amino acids. CDR3 nucleotide sequence: TGTGCCAGTAGTCTTCGGACAGGGTATAGCTCTGAAGCTTTCTTT. Encoded protein: CASSLRTGYSSEAFF.

This sequence joins TRBV30 and TRBJ1-2; D ambiguous. Germline values: CDR1 GTSNPN, CDR2 SVGIG (reference sequence). This CDR3 contains 14 residues. V dropped 1 base and J dropped 1 base, with 10 bases sitting between them. The CDR3 loop reads CAWSGLGGNYGYTF. The CDR3 DNA follows: TGTGCCTGGAGTGGTCTCGGCGGTAACTATGGCTACACCTTC.

The CDR3 reads CASRPTQGNTIYF. DNA for the CDR3: TGTGCCAGCAGACCGACTCAAGGAAACACCATATATTTT. The chain has TRBV12-3 or TRBV12-4 and TRBJ1-3; no reliable D call. V lost 6 bases, J lost 4 bases, and 10 bases lay in between. The length of the CDR3 is 13 residues.

The chain has TRBV27 and TRBJ2-1, with 8 positions matching TRBD2. J gave up 7 bases and V 2 bases, and 10 bases lay outside the gene matches. The CDR3 sequence is 16 residues long. Germline values: CDR1 MNHEY, CDR2 SMNVEV (reference sequence). DNA for the CDR3: TGTGCCAGCAGTTTAAGAAGCGGGAGTTTGGGGAATGAGCAGTTCTTC. Translated: CASSLRSGSLGNEQFF.

The chain joins TRBV27 to TRBJ2-7; 7 bases are a match to TRBD1. J was trimmed by 5 bases and V by 2 bases; bases with no gene match: 6. The CDR3 loop spans 14 amino acids. Germline-derived CDR1 and CDR2 are MNHEY and SMNVEV (reference sequence). CDR3 bases: TGTGCCAGCAGTTTACCCGGCAGGGGGAACGAGCAGTACTTC. Protein product: CASSLPGRGNEQYF.

The gene calls are TRBV6-2 or TRBV6-3 and TRBJ2-6; tentative D call: TRBD2 (7 bases). The germline gives CDR1 MNHEY, CDR2 SVGEGT. V was clipped by 4 bases and J by 0 bases, with 16 bases between them. This CDR3 comprises 18 residues. This chain's CDR3 is CASSLLGGGLSGANVLTF. CDR3 nucleotide sequence: TGTGCCAGCAGTTTACTAGGGGGGGGACTCTCTGGGGCCAACGTCCTGACTTTC.

The rearrangement joins TRBV4-1 to TRBJ1-2, with 7 bases identical to TRBD1. The V segment lost 6 bases and the J segment 4 bases; nucleotides outside the gene matches: 11. The CDR3 spans 15 residues. Germline CDR1 and CDR2: MGHRA and YSYEKL. CDR3 coding DNA: TGCGCCAGCAGTCTACTACTGACAGGGAGCTATGGCTACACCTTC. This codes for CASSLLLTGSYGYTF.

The chain recombines TRBV11-2 with TRBJ2-3; the D gene is possibly TRBD2 (7 bases). Deletions cut 1 base from V and 5 bases from J, with 16 bases between. CDR1 and CDR2 (germline): SGHAT, FQNNGV. The CDR3 covers 16 residues. CDR3 loop: CASSLVSAGAKDTQYF. The CDR3 coding sequence is TGTGCCAGCAGCTTAGTGTCGGCGGGGGCCAAAGATACGCAGTATTTT.

This clone was seen repeatedly, ten times or more. The chain is built from TRBV7-2 and TRBJ2-7; the match to TRBD2 covers 13 bases. Germline V lookup: CDR1 SGHTA, CDR2 FQGNSA. V was clipped by 6 bases and J by 8 bases; unmatched bases: 10. CDR3 length: 15 residues. The CDR3 here is CASSLLAGGATQQYF. CDR3 coding DNA: TGTGCCAGCAGTTTACTAGCGGGGGGGGCTACGCAGCAGTACTTC.

J is TRBJ2-3 and V is TRBV9; D may be TRBD2 (6 bases). Germline CDR1 and CDR2: SGDLS and YYNGEE. V gave up 2 bases and J gave up 4 bases, with 11 bases separating them. The CDR3 runs to 14 residues. CDR3 region: CASSVGLASDTQYF. As DNA, the CDR3 is TGTGCCAGCAGCGTCGGGCTAGCGTCAGATACGCAGTATTTT. The variable domain in full, completed from reference TRBV9 and TRBJ2-3, reads DSGVTQTPKHLITATGQRVTLRCSPRSGDLSVYWYQQSLDQGLQFLIQYYNGEERAKGNILERFSAQQFPDLHSELNLSSLELGDSALYFCASSVGLASDTQYFGPGTRLTVL.

This sequence joins TRBV3-1 (or the pseudogene TRBV3-2) and TRBJ1-3, with D hard to call. The germline gives CDR1 LGHDT, CDR2 YNNKEL (reference sequence). CDR3 length: 13 amino acids. V was pared by 7 bases and J by 2 bases, with 9 bases between. The CDR3 DNA reads as TGTGCCAGCACTTCGGGAGCTGGAAACACCATATATTTT. Protein: CASTSGAGNTIYF.

The rearrangement links TRBV5-4 to TRBJ2-6; TRBD1 matches at 9 bases. CDR1 SGHNT and CDR2 YYREEE come from the germline V gene (reference sequence). V lost 6 bases to trimming and J lost 0 bases; unmatched junction nucleotides: 13. The CDR3 is 19 amino acids. The CDR3 DNA reads TGTGCCAGCAACCTCGCGGGACAGGGATCGGCCTCTGGGGCCAACGTCCTGACTTTC. This encodes CASNLAGQGSASGANVLTF.

J is TRBJ2-2 and V is TRBV11-2; 7 nucleotides match TRBD1. Germline trimming cut 5 bases from V and 1 base from J; bases unmatched to any gene: 1. In germline, CDR1 is SGHAT, CDR2 FQNNGV. The CDR3 is made up of 14 amino acids. The CDR3 DNA sequence: TGTGCCAGCAGCCGGACAGGGAACACCGGGGAGCTGTTTTTT. It translates to CASSRTGNTGELFF.